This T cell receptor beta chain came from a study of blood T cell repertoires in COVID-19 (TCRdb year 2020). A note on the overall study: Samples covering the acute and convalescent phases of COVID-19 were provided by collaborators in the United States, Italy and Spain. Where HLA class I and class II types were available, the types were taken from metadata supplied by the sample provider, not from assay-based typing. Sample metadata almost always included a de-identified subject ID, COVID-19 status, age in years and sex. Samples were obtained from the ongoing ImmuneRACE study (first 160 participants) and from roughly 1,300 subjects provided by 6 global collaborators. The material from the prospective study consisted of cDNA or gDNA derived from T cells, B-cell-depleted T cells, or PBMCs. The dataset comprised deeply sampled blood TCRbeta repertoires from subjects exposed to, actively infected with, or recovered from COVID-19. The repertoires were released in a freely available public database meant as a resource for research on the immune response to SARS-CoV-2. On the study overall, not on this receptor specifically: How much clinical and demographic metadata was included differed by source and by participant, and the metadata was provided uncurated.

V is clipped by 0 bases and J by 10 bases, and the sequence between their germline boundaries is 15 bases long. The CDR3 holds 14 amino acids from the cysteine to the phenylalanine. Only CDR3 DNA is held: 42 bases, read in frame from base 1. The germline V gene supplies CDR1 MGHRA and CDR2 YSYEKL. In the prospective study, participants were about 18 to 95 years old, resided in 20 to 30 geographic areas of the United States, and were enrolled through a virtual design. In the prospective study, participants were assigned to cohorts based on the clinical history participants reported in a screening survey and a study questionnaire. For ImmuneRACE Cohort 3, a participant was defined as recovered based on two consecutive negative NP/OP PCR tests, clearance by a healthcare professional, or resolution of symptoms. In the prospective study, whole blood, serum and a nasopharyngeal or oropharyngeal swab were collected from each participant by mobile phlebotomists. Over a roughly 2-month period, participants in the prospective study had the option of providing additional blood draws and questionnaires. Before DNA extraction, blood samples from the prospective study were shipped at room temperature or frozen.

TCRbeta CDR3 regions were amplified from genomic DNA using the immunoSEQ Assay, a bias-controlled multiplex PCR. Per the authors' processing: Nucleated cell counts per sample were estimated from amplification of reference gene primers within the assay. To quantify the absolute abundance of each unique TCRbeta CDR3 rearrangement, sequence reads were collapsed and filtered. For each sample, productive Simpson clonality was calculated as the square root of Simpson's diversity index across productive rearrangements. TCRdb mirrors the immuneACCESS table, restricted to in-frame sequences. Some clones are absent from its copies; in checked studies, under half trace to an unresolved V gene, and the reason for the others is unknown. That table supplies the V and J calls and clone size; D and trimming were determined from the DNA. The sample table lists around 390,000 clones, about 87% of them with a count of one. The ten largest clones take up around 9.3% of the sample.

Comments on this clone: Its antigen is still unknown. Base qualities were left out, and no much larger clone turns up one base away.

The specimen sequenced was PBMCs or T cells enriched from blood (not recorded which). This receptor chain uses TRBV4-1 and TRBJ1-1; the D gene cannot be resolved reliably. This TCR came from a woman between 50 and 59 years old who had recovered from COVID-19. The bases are TGCGCCAGCAGCCAAGACCTCCGGAGTAGAGGAGCTTTCTTT. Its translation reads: CASSQDLRSRGAFF.